The 18 T cell receptor beta chains below were found in one sample sequenced in a study of cytomegalovirus exposure and HLA in healthy donors. Vbeta (60) and Jbeta (13) primers were used in the PCR. Sequenced by immunoSEQ multiplex PCR; TCRdb stores in-frame clones only, minus some. The table lists around 130,000 clones, roughly four fifths of them singletons. The specimen was PBMCs. The receptors derive from a woman aged 40 to 50 in good health and CMV-seropositive.

The chain links TRBV7-3 to TRBJ2-1, with D perhaps matching TRBD1 (6 bases). V shed 5 bases and J shed 9 bases, with 17 bases lying between them. The CDR3 totals 14 residues. CDR1 and CDR2 from the germline V gene are SGHTA and FQGTGA. CDR3 region: CASSAQQGLGEQFF. CDR3 DNA sequence: TGTGCCAGCAGCGCCCAACAGGGTCTGGGTGAGCAGTTCTTC. Combining the CDR3 with reference TRBV7-3 and TRBJ2-1 gives the whole variable domain GAGVSQTPSNKVTEKGKYVELRCDPISGHTALYWYRQSLGQGPEFLIYFQGTGAADDSGLPNDRFFAVRPEGSVSTLKIQRTERGDSAVYLCASSAQQGLGEQFFGPGTRLTVL.

CDR3: CASSLVGFGYYEQYF. The CDR3 nucleotides are TGTGCCAGCAGCTTGGTAGGATTCGGGTACTACGAGCAGTACTTC. The gene calls are TRBV5-6 and TRBJ2-5; no firm D call. The DNA matches TRBJ2-7 better at its end, which makes the J call doubtful. This CDR3 has 15 residues. Germline CDR1 is SGHDT and CDR2 is YYEEEE.

This clone was counted only a few times. The chain joins TRBV5-1 to TRBJ1-1, with D perhaps matching TRBD1 (5 bases). Trimming took 4 bases from V and 3 from J, leaving 10 bases between them. There are 13 residues in the CDR3. CDR1 and CDR2 from the germline V gene are SGHRS and YFSETQ. The CDR3 DNA sequence: TGCGCCAGCAGCCCGGAGGGGCACACTGAAGCTTTCTTT. Translated, it gives CASSPEGHTEAFF.

The V and J genes are TRBV4-1 and TRBJ1-3; TRBD1 agrees at 7 bases. V lost 2 bases, J lost 1 base, and 17 bases stayed unmatched. CDR3 length: 20 residues. Germline CDR1 and CDR2: MGHRA and YSYEKL. CDR3 DNA: TGCGCCAGCAGCCAATTTTATGACAGGGAAATCTCAAGTTCTGGAAACACCATATATTTT. Encoded protein: CASSQFYDREISSSGNTIYF.

The rearrangement links TRBV19 to TRBJ1-1, with D perhaps TRBD1 (6 bases). V was clipped by 6 bases and J by 0 bases, with 14 bases between them. The CDR3 covers 15 residues. Germline lookup yields CDR1 LNHDA and CDR2 SQIVND (reference sequence). In DNA form, the CDR3 reads TGTGCCAGTAGCCCACCAGGGGCCGTGAACACTGAAGCTTTCTTT. Translating it yields CASSPPGAVNTEAFF.

J is TRBJ1-3 and V is TRBV2, with D tentatively TRBD1 (5 bases). This CDR3 region has 14 residues. Trimming removed 6 bases at V and 2 bases at J, with 11 bases between. Germline V gives CDR1 SNHLY, CDR2 FYNNEI. Here the CDR3 reads CASRAGNAGNTIYF. CDR3 nucleotide sequence: TGTGCCAGCAGGGCAGGGAATGCTGGAAACACCATATATTTT.

The chain links TRBV7-9 to TRBJ1-3; 7 bases fit TRBD1. This CDR3 region has 17 residues. Per germline, CDR1 SEHNR and CDR2 FQNEAQ (reference sequence). J lost 2 bases, V lost 4 bases, and 11 bases had no gene match. The CDR3 coding sequence is TGTGCCAGCAGCTGGTCCCAGGGGGTTAGTGCTGGAAACACCATATATTTT. It is translated as CASSWSQGVSAGNTIYF.

The rearrangement uses TRBV5-1 and TRBJ1-1; D gene unclear. Per germline, CDR1 SGHRS and CDR2 YFSETQ. V was shortened by 0 bases and J by 1 base, with 13 bases between the two germline ends. The CDR3 has 16 amino acids. CDR3 coding DNA: TGCGCCAGCAGCTTGGTTGCTCACAGCAAGAACACTGAAGCTTTCTTT. Its translation is CASSLVAHSKNTEAFF. Complete variable domain (other parts from reference TRBV5-1 and TRBJ1-1): KAGVTQTPRYLIKTRGQQVTLSCSPISGHRSVSWYQQTPGQGLQFLFEYFSETQRNKGNFPGRFSGRQFSNSRSEMNVSTLELGDSALYLCASSLVAHSKNTEAFFGQGTRLTVV.

V gene TRBV7-2 combines with J gene TRBJ1-5; D is ambiguous. This CDR3 has 13 amino acids. V lost 5 bases to trimming and J lost 5 bases, with 10 bases between them. Germline V gene lookup returns CDR1 SGHTA and CDR2 FQGNSA. The CDR3 protein is CASSRTEDQPQHF. In DNA form, the CDR3 reads TGTGCCAGCAGCCGGACTGAGGATCAGCCCCAGCATTTT.

The J gene is TRBJ2-1, the V gene TRBV27; D unclear. The CDR3 is 11 residues long. V gave up 5 bases and J gave up 9 bases, with 8 bases separating them. Germline V gene lookup returns CDR1 MNHEY and CDR2 SMNVEV (reference sequence). The CDR3 DNA follows: TGTGCCAGCAGTAACCACGGTGAGCAGTTCTTC. Its protein is CASSNHGEQFF.

The chain carries TRBV9 and TRBJ2-2; 11 nucleotides align to TRBD1. This CDR3 has 17 amino acids. In germline, CDR1 is SGDLS, CDR2 YYNGEE. V lost 0 bases, J lost 6 bases, and 7 bases stayed unmatched. DNA for the CDR3: TGTGCCAGCAGCGTAGCCGGGCTGGGACAGGGGGCCGGGGAGCTGTTTTTT. Amino acid sequence: CASSVAGLGQGAGELFF.

This clone is medium-sized (0.01 to 0.1%). The CDR3 loop is CASSLVGGNYGYTF. In DNA, the CDR3 is TGTGCCAGCAGCTTGGTGGGAGGTAACTATGGCTACACCTTC. The V gene is TRBV5-4, the J gene TRBJ1-2; no clear D. The germline CDR1 and CDR2 sequences are SGHNT and YYREEE (reference sequence). Trimming took off 0 bases at V and 1 base at J, with 7 bases between the two ends. There are 14 residues in the CDR3.

J is TRBJ2-2 and V is TRBV5-4; D gene uncertain. Germline-derived CDR1 and CDR2 are SGHNT and YYREEE (reference sequence). This CDR3 contains 13 residues. The V and J ends lost 4 bases and 5 bases respectively, with 9 bases between them. CDR3 region: CASSRSETGELFF. The CDR3, as DNA: TGTGCCAGCAGCCGGAGTGAGACCGGGGAGCTGTTTTTT.

The rearrangement joins TRBV19 to TRBJ1-2; TRBD1 agrees at 8 bases. With V trimmed by 7 bases and J by 3 bases, 10 bases remained unmatched. The CDR3 contains 15 residues. Per germline, CDR1 LNHDA and CDR2 SQIVND (reference sequence). The CDR3: CASTTWTGNDYGYTF. The CDR3 DNA sequence: TGTGCCAGTACTACCTGGACAGGGAATGACTATGGCTACACCTTC.

This clone was seen once. The J gene is TRBJ2-1, the V gene TRBV19; 7 nucleotides align to TRBD1. Germline lookup yields CDR1 LNHDA and CDR2 SQIVND (reference sequence). The V segment lost 4 bases and the J segment 7 bases; nucleotides outside the gene matches: 13. This CDR3 has 16 amino acids. The CDR3: CASSSRDSLSWNEQFF. The CDR3 region has the DNA TGTGCCAGTAGTAGTCGGGACAGCCTTAGTTGGAATGAGCAGTTCTTC. Full variable domain (rest looked up from reference TRBV19 and TRBJ2-1): DGGITQSPKYLFRKEGQNVTLSCEQNLNHDAMYWYRQDPGQGLRLIYYSQIVNDFQKGDIAEGYSVSREKKESFPLTVTSAQKNPTAFYLCASSSRDSLSWNEQFFGPGTRLTVL.

The chain combines TRBV2 with TRBJ2-2, with 11 nucleotides matching TRBD2. Losses at the gene ends were 7 bases for V and 6 bases for J; bases not matched to a gene: 10. Germline V gene data show CDR1 as SNHLY and CDR2 as FYNNEI. The CDR3 consists of 16 residues. The CDR3 sequence: CASTGGGSGRAGELFF. The DNA of the CDR3 is TGTGCCAGCACGGGCGGTGGTAGCGGGAGGGCCGGGGAGCTGTTTTTT. The full variable domain, in which reference TRBV2 and TRBJ2-2 provide the parts outside the CDR3, is EPEVTQTPSHQVTQMGQEVILRCVPISNHLYFYWYRQILGQKVEFLVSFYNNEISEKSEIFDDQFSVERPDGSNFTLKIRSTKLEDSAMYFCASTGGGSGRAGELFFGEGSRLTVL.

This chain links TRBV2 with TRBJ1-4; D may be TRBD1 (5 bases). V dropped 7 bases and J dropped 8 bases, with 20 bases sitting between them. The CDR3 is 15 amino acids. From germline, CDR1 is SNHLY and CDR2 FYNNEI. CDR3: CASTGGDLWREKLFF. The CDR3 nucleotides read TGTGCCAGCACCGGGGGGGACCTTTGGCGGGAAAAACTGTTTTTT.

The V call is TRBV6-5, the J call TRBJ1-2; a weak D match, TRBD1 (6 bases). The CDR3 spans 15 residues. The V end lost 0 bases, the J end lost 2 bases, and 10 bases lay between the germline ends. Looked up from germline, CDR1 is MNHEY and CDR2 is SVGAGI. The CDR3 sequence is CASSYSYRDNYGYTF. Written as DNA, the CDR3 is TGTGCCAGCAGTTACTCGTACAGGGACAACTATGGCTACACCTTC.